This TCR beta chain comes out of a study of PD-1 blockade in classical Hodgkin lymphoma. This clone was counted only a few times. The antigen remains undetermined. Sequencing used immunoSEQ multiplex PCR; TCRdb keeps in-frame clones, though not all of them. The profile shows under 100,000 clones, approximately 88% of them singletons. Patients all relapsed after autologous stem cell transplantation, and there was variation in brentuximab vedotin exposure. Best outcomes ranged across complete response, partial response and progressive disease. General study results and limits: Significant TCR diversity gains by C4D1 occurred in CD4+ but not CD8+ cells. Initiation of nivolumab under 1 year after ASCT led to exclusion of patients.

Germline CDR1 and CDR2: LNHDA and SQIVND (reference sequence). This CDR3 is built from 16 residues. V dropped 5 bases and J dropped 6; count of bases not matched to a gene: 11. The chain recombines TRBV19 with TRBJ1-5; 9 bases fit TRBD1. The sample in question was peripheral blood mononuclear cells (PBMCs), obtained at baseline. The TCR was taken from a human donor with classical Hodgkin lymphoma. The CDR3 DNA follows: TGTGCCAGTAGTCCCCTGGACAGGGGATTCGGTCAGCCCCAGCATTTT. Amino acid sequence: CASSPLDRGFGQPQHF.